This section outlines one T cell receptor (beta chain) sequence together with its context. The sample comes from a study of CD8+CD57+ T cells in acquired aplastic anemia. Overall study context: The mean DNA yield obtained from sorted CD4+ and CD8+ cells came to approximately 3 ug.

Genomic DNA was employed as the template in profiling TCR beta VDJ and CDR3. Each CDR3 protein is one row after TCRdb ran MiXCR on the reads. The table includes 220,000 or so distinct CDR3 sequences, about 60% detected once. There are 16 residues in the CDR3. V lost 2 bases to trimming and J lost 3 bases, with 13 bases between them. CDR1 is KGHDR and CDR2 is SFDVKD in the germline V gene. Previously, flow cytometry had revealed CD8+CD57+ cell expansion in the patients chosen for sequencing. The rearrangement joins TRBV24-1 to TRBJ1-5; TRBD1 might be the D (6 bases). This clonotype was obtained from a human donor with aplastic anemia. Material: sorted CD4+, CD8+, or CD8+CD57+ T cells (not recorded which) from PBMCs. The CDR3 nucleotides are TGTGCCACCAGTGATTCCCGGACAGACCTCAATCAGCCCCAGCATTTT. Its protein product is CATSDSRTDLNQPQHF.